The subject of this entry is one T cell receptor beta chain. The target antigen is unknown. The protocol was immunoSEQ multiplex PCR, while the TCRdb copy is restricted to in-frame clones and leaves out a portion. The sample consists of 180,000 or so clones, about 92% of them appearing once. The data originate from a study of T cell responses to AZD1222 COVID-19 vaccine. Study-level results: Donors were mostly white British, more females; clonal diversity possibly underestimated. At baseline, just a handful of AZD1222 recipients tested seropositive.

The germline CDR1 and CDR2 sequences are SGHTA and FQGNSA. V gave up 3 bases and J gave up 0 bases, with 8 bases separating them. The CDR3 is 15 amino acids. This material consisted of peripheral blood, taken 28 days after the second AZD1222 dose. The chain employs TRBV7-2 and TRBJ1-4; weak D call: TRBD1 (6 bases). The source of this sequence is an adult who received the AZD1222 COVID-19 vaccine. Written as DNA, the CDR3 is TGTGCCAGCAGCTTGCGGACAGCAACTAATGAAAAACTGTTTTTT. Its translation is CASSLRTATNEKLFF.